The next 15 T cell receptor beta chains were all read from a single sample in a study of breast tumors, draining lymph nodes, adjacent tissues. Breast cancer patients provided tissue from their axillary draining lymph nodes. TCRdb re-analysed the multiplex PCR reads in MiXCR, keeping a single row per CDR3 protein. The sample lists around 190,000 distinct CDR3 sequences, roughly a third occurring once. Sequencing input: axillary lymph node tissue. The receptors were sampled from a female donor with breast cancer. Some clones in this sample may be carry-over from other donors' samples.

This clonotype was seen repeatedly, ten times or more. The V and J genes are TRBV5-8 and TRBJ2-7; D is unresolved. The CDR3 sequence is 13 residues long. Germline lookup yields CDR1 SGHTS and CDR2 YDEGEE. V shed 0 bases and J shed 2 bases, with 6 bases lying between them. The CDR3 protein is CASSLGSPYEQYF. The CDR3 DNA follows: TGTGCCAGCAGCTTGGGATCCCCCTACGAGCAGTACTTC. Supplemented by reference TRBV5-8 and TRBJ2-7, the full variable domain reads EAGVTQSPTHLIKTRGQQATLRCSPISGHTSVYWYQQALGLGLQFLLWYDEGEERNRGNFPPRFSGRQFPNYSSELNVNALELEDSALYLCASSLGSPYEQYFGPGTRLTVT.

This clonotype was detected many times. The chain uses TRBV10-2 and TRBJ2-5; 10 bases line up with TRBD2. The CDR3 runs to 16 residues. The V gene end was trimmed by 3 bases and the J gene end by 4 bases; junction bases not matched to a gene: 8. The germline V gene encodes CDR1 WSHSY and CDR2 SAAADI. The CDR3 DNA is TGCGCCAGCAGTGACTCTCCTAGCGGGAGTGGAGAGACCCAGTACTTC. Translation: CASSDSPSGSGETQYF.

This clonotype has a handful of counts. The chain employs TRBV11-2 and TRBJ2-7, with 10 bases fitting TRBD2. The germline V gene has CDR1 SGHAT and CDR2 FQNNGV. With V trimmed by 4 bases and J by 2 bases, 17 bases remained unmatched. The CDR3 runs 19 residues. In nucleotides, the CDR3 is TGTGCCAGCAGCTCCCCGACCGGACCAGCGGGAGGGCACCCCTACGAGCAGTACTTC. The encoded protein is CASSSPTGPAGGHPYEQYF.

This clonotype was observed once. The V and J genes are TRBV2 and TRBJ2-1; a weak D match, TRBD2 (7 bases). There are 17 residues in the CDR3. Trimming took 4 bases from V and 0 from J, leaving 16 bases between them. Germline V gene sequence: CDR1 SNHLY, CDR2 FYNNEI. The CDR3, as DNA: TGTGCCAGCAGTGTGGGGGGGGCAACTAGCTCCTACAATGAGCAGTTCTTC. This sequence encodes CASSVGGATSSYNEQFF.

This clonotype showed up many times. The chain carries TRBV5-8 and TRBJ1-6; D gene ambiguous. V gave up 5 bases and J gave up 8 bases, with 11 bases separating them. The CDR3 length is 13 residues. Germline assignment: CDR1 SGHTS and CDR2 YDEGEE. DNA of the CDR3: TGTGCCAGCAGGGGTCGACTGGATTCACCCCTCCACTTT. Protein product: CASRGRLDSPLHF. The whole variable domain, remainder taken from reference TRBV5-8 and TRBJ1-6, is EAGVTQSPTHLIKTRGQQATLRCSPISGHTSVYWYQQALGLGLQFLLWYDEGEERNRGNFPPRFSGRQFPNYSSELNVNALELEDSALYLCASRGRLDSPLHFGNGTRLTVT.

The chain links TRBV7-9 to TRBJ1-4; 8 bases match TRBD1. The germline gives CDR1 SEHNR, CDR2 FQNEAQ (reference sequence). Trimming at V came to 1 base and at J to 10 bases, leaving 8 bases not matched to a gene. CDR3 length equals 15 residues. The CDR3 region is CASSLGQGWAGKLFF. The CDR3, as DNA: TGTGCCAGCAGCTTAGGACAGGGGTGGGCTGGAAAACTGTTTTTT.

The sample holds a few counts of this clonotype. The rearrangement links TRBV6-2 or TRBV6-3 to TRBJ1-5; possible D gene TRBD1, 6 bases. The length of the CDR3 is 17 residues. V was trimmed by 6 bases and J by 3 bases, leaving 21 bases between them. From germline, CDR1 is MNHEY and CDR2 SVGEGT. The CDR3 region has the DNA TGTGCCAGCAGCACCAACGAAGGACAGAGCCTCAATCAGCCCCAGCATTTT. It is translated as CASSTNEGQSLNQPQHF.

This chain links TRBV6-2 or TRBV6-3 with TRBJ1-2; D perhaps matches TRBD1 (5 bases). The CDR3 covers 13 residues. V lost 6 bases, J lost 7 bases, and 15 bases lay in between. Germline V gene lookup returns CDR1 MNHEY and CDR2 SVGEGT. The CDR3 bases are TGTGCCAGCAGACTCCAGGGCGGAGGTGGCTACACCTTC. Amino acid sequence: CASRLQGGGGYTF.

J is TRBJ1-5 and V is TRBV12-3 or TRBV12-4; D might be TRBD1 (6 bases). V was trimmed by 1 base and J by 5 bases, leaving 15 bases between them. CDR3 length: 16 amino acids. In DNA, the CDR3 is TGTGCCAGCAGTTTAGGGGGAGGGGGGGCCTATCAGCCCCAGCATTTT. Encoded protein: CASSLGGGGAYQPQHF.

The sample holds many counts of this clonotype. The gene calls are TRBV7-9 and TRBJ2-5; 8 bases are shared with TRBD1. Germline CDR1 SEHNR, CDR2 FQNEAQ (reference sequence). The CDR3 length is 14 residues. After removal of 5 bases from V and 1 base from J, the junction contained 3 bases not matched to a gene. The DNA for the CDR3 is TGTGCCAGCAGCACCACAGGGGGCCAAGAGACCCAGTACTTC. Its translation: CASSTTGGQETQYF.

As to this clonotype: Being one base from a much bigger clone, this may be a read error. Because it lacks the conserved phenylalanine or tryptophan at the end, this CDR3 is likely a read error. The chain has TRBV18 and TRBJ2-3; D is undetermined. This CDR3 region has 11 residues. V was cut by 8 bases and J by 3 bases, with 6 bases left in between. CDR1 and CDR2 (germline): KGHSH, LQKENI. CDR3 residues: CASLETDTQYL. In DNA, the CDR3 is TGTGCCAGCCTAGAGACAGATACGCAGTATCTT.

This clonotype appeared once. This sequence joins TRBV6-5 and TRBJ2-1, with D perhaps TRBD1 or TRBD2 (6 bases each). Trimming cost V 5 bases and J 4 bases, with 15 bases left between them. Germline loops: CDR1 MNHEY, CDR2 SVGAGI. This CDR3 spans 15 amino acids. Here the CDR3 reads CASSHGGGNYNEQFF. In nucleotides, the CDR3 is TGTGCCAGCAGTCACGGAGGGGGGAATTACAATGAGCAGTTCTTC.

The CDR3 region has the DNA TGTGCCAGCAGCGTTGACTCCGGGGAGCTGTTTTTT. Translated, it gives CASSVDSGELFF. The chain links TRBV27 to TRBJ2-2, with D unresolved. The CDR3 is 12 amino acids. With 6 bases removed from V and 6 bases from J, the gap between germline ends came to 8 bases. Germline V gene sequence: CDR1 MNHEY, CDR2 SMNVEV (reference sequence).

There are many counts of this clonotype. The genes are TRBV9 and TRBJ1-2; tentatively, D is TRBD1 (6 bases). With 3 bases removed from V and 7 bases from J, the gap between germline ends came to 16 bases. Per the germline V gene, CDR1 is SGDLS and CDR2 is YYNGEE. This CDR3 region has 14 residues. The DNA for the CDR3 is TGTGCCAGCAGCGCACGGGGGGGCGCGGGTGGCTACACCTTC. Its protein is CASSARGGAGGYTF.

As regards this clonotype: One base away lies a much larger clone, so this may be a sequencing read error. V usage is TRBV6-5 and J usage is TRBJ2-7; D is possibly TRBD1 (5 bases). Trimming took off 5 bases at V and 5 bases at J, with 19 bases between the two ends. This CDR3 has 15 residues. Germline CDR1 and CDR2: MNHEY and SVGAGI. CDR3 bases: TGTGCCAGCAGTCATCCAGGGCAGGGAAAGCACGAGCAGTACTTC. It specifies CASSHPGQGKHEQYF.